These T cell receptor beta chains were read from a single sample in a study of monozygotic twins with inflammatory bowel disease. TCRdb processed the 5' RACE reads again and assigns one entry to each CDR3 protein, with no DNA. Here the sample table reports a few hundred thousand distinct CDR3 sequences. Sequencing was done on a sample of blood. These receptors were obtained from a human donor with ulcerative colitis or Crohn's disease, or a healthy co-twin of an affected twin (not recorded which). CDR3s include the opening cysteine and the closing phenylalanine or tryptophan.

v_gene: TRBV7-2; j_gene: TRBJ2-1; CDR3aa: CASSIVMERAYNEQFF
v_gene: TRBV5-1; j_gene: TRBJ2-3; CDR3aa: CASSFDPGQGSDTQYF
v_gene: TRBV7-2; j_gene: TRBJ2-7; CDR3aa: CASSQDRTTYEQYF
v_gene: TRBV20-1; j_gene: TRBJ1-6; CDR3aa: CSARTGGATPLHF
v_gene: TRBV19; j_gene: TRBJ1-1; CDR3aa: CASSQGVVWNTEAFF
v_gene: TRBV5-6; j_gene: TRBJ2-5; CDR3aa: CASSLRGGSYQETQYF
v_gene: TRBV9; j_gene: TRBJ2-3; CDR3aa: CASSVRVDSTDTQYF
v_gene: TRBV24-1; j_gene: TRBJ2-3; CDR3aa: CATSDSGDVTDTQYF
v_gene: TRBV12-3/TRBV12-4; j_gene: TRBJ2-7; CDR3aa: CASSFPGTGSYEQYF
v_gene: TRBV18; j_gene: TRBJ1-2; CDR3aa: CASSPLDSNYGYTF
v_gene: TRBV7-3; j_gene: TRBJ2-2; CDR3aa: CASRSDRTGELFF
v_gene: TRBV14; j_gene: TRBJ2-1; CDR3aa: CASSQGDRVFNEQFF
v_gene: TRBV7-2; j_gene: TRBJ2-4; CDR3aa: CASSLGPSGGWDIQYF
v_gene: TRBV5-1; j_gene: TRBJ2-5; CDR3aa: CASSSGLATQETQYF